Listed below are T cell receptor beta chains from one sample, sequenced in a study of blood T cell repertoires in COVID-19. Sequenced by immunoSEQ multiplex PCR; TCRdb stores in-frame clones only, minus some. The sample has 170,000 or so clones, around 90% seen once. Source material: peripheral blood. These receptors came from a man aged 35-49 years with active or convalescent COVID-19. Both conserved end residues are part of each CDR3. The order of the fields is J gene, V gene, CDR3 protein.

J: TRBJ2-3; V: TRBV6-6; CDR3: CASSPGLSTDTQYF
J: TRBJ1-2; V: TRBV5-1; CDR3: CASSEGTGGNGYTF
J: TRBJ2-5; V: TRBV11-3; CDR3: CASSLSGGEGETQYF
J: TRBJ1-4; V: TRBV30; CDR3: CAWGRGHQNEKLFF
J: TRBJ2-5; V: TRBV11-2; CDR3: CASSLDLRETQYF
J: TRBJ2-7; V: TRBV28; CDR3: CASSKTGVRYEQYF
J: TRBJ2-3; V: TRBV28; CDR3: CASRRPGQGGDTQYF
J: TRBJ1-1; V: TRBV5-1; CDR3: CASREGQGNTEAFF
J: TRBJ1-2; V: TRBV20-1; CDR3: CSASRDSTNYGYTF
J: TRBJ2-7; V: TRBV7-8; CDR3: CASSPGLAAYEQYF
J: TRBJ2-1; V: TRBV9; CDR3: CASSVEAGGLNEQFF
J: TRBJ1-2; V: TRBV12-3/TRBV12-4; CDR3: CASSLGSEGYTF
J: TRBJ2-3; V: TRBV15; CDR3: CATSRRTGTTDTQYF
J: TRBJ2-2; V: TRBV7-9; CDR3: CASSPKSGGTGELFF
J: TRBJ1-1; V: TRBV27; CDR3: CASYSAGRSTEAFF
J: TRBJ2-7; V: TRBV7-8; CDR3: CASTQSRGPYEQYF
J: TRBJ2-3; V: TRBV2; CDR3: CASSEGVGDRETDTQYF
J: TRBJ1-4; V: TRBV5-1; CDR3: CASSLRGLGSEKLFF
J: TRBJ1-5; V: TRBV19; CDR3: CASSTPGGASRVAQHF
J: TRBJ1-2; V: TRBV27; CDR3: CASSLSRGNYGYTF
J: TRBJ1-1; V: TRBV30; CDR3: CAWNKLMNTEAFF
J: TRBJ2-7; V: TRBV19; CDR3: CASSIPHLQEGSYEQYF
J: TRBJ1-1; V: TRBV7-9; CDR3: CASSGRRELNTEAFF
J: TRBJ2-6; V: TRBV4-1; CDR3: CASSQEPRGNSGANVLTF
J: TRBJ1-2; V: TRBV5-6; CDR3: CASSGTGGVGGYTF
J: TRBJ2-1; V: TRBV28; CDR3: CASSGQGAKNNEQFF
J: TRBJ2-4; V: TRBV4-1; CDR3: CASSQRLAGGRNIQYF
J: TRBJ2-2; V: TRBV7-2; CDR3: CASSRVNTGELFF
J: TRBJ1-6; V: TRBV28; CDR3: CASSQGPYNSPLHF
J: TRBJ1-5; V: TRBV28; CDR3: CASSLRVKPQHF
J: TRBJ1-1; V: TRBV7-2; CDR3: CASSLATGGTEAFF
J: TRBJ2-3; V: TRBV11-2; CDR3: CASSLEAGGLVDTQYF
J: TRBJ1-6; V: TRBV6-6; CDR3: CASSFPDRASPLHF
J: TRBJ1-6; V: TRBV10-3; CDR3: CAISERGQDNSPLHF
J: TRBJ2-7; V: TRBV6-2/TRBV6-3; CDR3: CASCHTGGLHLNSYEQYF
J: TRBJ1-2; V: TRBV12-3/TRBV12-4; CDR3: CASSNQGGGYTF
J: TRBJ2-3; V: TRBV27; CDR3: CASSPLGIAGGTDTQYF
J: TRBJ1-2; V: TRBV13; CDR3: CASSPPGQGLGYGYTF
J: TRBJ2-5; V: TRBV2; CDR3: CASRLAGGPVETQYF
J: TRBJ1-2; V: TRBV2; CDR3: CASSSQGTYGYTF
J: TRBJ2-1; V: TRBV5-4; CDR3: CASSAGETVNEQFF
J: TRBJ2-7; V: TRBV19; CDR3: CASSPSGSLEAYEQYF
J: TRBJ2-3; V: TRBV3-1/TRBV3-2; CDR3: CASTSLAGGSDTQYF
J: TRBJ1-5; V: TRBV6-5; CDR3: CASSQGQGNQPQHF
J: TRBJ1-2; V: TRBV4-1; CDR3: CASSQDRVNYGYTF
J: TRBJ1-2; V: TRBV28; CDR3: CASSQGIDYGYTF
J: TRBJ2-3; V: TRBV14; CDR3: CASSQTGRATLDTQYF
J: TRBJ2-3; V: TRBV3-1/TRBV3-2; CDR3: CASTGGRSDTQYF
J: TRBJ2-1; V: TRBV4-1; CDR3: CASSTRGGGEQFF
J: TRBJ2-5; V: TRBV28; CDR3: CASTRGLETQYF
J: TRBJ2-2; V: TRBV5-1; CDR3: CASSFSGNTGELFF
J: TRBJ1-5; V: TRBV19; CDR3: CASSSRPGQSNQPQHF
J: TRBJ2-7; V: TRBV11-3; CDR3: CASSLVSGQGSYEQYF
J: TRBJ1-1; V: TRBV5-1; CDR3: CASSGGEGTEAFF
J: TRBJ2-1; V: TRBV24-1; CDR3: CATSDPTSGGNNEQFF
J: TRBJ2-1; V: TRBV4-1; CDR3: CASSQGVSGAYNEQFF